These 8 T cell receptor beta chains came from one sample sequenced in a study of T cell responses to AZD1222 COVID-19 vaccine. The table came from immunoSEQ multiplex PCR; TCRdb's copy has only in-frame clones and leaves some out. The sample consists of some 80,000 clones, roughly 88% of them appearing once. The material sequenced was peripheral blood, taken on day 0 of AZD1222 vaccination. The receptors stem from an adult in good health.

The chain links TRBV28 to TRBJ2-1; 7 nucleotides align to TRBD2. Trimming took 5 bases from V and 7 from J; bases not matched to a gene: 17. There are 17 residues in the CDR3. The germline CDR1 and CDR2 sequences are MDHEN and SYDVKM. The CDR3 nucleotides are TGTGCCAGCAGTCCAGGGTCCGGGACTACAATACAGAATGAGCAGTTCTTC. It is translated as CASSPGSGTTIQNEQFF.

This chain links TRBV5-6 with TRBJ1-1; D unresolved. V was clipped by 3 bases and J by 4 bases, with 13 bases between them. The CDR3 is made up of 14 amino acids. Germline V lookup: CDR1 SGHDT, CDR2 YYEEEE. This CDR3 reads CASSWVGSLTEAFF. The CDR3 DNA sequence: TGTGCCAGCAGCTGGGTCGGGTCCCTCACTGAAGCTTTCTTT. Full variable domain (missing parts from reference TRBV5-6 and TRBJ1-1): DAGVTQSPTHLIKTRGQQVTLRCSPKSGHDTVSWYQQALGQGPQFIFQYYEEEERQRGNFPDRFSGHQFPNYSSELNVNALLLGDSALYLCASSWVGSLTEAFFGQGTRLTVV.

The chain joins TRBV20-1 to TRBJ1-6; possible D gene TRBD1, 5 bases. Trimming cost V 3 bases and J 9 bases, with 15 bases left between them. The germline V gene encodes CDR1 DFQATT and CDR2 SNEGSKA (reference sequence). The CDR3 extends over 14 amino acids. This CDR3 is CSASRGGERSPLHF. In nucleotides, the CDR3 is TGCAGTGCTAGTAGGGGAGGGGAGCGTTCACCCCTCCACTTT.

This sequence joins TRBV5-4 and TRBJ2-5; D possibly corresponds to TRBD2 (6 bases). V was cut by 4 bases and J by 1 base, with 17 bases left in between. This CDR3 is built from 16 residues. Germline CDR1 SGHNT, CDR2 YYREEE (reference sequence). The CDR3 region has the DNA TGTGCCAGCAGCCCGGTTGGGGGGTTAGGCCAAGAGACCCAGTACTTC. Its protein product is CASSPVGGLGQETQYF.

The rearrangement joins TRBV19 to TRBJ1-5; possibly TRBD1 for D (5 bases). The CDR3 sequence is 15 residues long. Germline assignment: CDR1 LNHDA and CDR2 SQIVND (reference sequence). V was pared by 5 bases and J by 5 bases, with 16 bases between. The DNA for the CDR3 is TGTGCCAGTAGTCCACGGGGCAGGGTGTATCAGCCCCAGCATTTT. This sequence encodes CASSPRGRVYQPQHF.

The chain has TRBV10-3 and TRBJ1-1; a possible D gene is TRBD1 (5 bases). The germline gives CDR1 ENHRY, CDR2 SYGVKD. V was trimmed by 6 bases and J by 6 bases, leaving 17 bases between them. The length of the CDR3 is 14 residues. The CDR3 loop reads CAIRGTQGGPEAFF. CDR3 bases: TGTGCCATCAGGGGGACCCAGGGTGGACCTGAAGCTTTCTTT.

This chain joins TRBV11-2 and TRBJ1-1; a possible D gene is TRBD1 (5 bases). CDR1 is SGHAT and CDR2 is FQNNGV in the germline V gene. Trimming took off 4 bases at V and 4 bases at J, with 22 bases between the two ends. This CDR3 has 17 residues. CDR3 DNA sequence: TGTGCCAGCAGCTCCGAAATGGGACGGCCCGGGAGCACTGAAGCTTTCTTT. It translates to CASSSEMGRPGSTEAFF.

The V gene is TRBV2, the J gene TRBJ2-7; TRBD1 matches at 7 bases. The CDR3 consists of 13 residues. Germline CDR1 reads SNHLY; CDR2 reads FYNNEI. J gave up 6 bases and V 3 bases, and 5 bases lay outside the gene matches. The CDR3: CASSDTGVAEQYF. CDR3 DNA: TGTGCCAGCAGTGATACAGGGGTGGCCGAGCAGTACTTC.